A single sample gave rise to the 6 T cell receptor beta chains below, sequenced in a study of vaccination and CD4 T cells after COVID-19 (dated by TCRdb to between 2022 and 2023). Their cognate antigens are unknown. The treatment or condition tag for this specimen amounts to: roughly 11-day PBMC culture with coronavirus spike peptide pools or control peptides (ViraFEST assay). Library construction relied on PCR. Reads for this sample came from an Illumina iSeq 100. At the Johns Hopkins FTIC core, DNA from the cultured CD4+ T cells underwent TCR sequencing with the Oncomine TCR Beta short-read assay. TCRdb reran the public reads through fastp at Q25 and MiXCR, keeping productive beta chains. Rows are combined by CDR3 protein, so each entry shows the most common genes and DNA. The sample records thousands of distinct CDR3 sequences, around 64% of which are singletons. The biggest ten clones account for roughly 29% of the sample.

Material: CD4+ T cells from blood, cultured in vitro. The receptors stem from a human donor who had recovered from COVID-19.

This clonotype was detected a few times. V gene TRBV6-1 combines with J gene TRBJ2-3; D unclear. Trimming removed 6 bases at V and 4 bases at J, with 5 bases between. CDR1 is MNHNS, CDR2 SASEGT, per germline. The CDR3 has 11 residues. The CDR3 nucleotides are TGTGCCAGCAGCTGGGCAGATACGCAGTATTTT. The encoded protein is CASSWADTQYF.

This chain connects TRBV11-3 to TRBJ2-5; the D gene could be TRBD1 or TRBD2 (5 bases each). CDR1 and CDR2 from the germline V gene are SGHNT and YENEEA. The CDR3 is 14 amino acids. V was cut by 2 bases and J by 2 bases, with 9 bases left in between. The CDR3 DNA reads TGTGCCAGCAGCTTATGGGACGGACAAGAGACCCAGTACTTC. The encoded protein is CASSLWDGQETQYF.

The genes are TRBV7-2 and TRBJ2-4, with 9 bases that match TRBD2. Trimming cost V 5 bases and J 0 bases; bases outside gene matches: 14. Germline lookup yields CDR1 SGHTA and CDR2 FQGNSA. The CDR3 is 19 amino acids. CDR3 bases: TGTGCCAGCAGCCTAAGGGCTAGCGGGACCGATATAGCCAAAAACATTCAGTACTTC. It translates to CASSLRASGTDIAKNIQYF.

The CDR3, as DNA: TGTGCCAGCAGTTTATTTCCGGGACAGGGTTCACCCCTCCACTTT. Translation: CASSLFPGQGSPLHF. The chain employs TRBV27 and TRBJ1-6, with 9 bases that match TRBD1. The CDR3 extends over 15 amino acids. Per germline, CDR1 MNHEY and CDR2 SMNVEV (reference sequence). J gave up 9 bases and V 1 base, and 4 bases lay outside the gene matches.

The V and J genes are TRBV11-2 and TRBJ1-2; D is undetermined. Germline lookup yields CDR1 SGHAT and CDR2 FQNNGV. V lost 4 bases, J lost 7 bases, and 10 bases lay in between. The CDR3 is 12 amino acids. The DNA for the CDR3 is TGTGCCAGCAGCTCACTATATTTTGGCTACACCTTC. It yields the protein CASSSLYFGYTF.

The chain has TRBV7-2 and TRBJ2-4; TRBD2 aligns across 11 bases. Trimming at V came to 4 bases and at J to 3 bases, leaving 2 bases not matched to a gene. Germline CDR1 reads SGHTA; CDR2 reads FQGNSA. This CDR3 has 15 amino acids. CDR3 sequence: CASSSSGGSKNIQYF. As DNA, the CDR3 is TGTGCCAGCAGCTCTAGCGGGGGGAGCAAAAACATTCAGTACTTC.